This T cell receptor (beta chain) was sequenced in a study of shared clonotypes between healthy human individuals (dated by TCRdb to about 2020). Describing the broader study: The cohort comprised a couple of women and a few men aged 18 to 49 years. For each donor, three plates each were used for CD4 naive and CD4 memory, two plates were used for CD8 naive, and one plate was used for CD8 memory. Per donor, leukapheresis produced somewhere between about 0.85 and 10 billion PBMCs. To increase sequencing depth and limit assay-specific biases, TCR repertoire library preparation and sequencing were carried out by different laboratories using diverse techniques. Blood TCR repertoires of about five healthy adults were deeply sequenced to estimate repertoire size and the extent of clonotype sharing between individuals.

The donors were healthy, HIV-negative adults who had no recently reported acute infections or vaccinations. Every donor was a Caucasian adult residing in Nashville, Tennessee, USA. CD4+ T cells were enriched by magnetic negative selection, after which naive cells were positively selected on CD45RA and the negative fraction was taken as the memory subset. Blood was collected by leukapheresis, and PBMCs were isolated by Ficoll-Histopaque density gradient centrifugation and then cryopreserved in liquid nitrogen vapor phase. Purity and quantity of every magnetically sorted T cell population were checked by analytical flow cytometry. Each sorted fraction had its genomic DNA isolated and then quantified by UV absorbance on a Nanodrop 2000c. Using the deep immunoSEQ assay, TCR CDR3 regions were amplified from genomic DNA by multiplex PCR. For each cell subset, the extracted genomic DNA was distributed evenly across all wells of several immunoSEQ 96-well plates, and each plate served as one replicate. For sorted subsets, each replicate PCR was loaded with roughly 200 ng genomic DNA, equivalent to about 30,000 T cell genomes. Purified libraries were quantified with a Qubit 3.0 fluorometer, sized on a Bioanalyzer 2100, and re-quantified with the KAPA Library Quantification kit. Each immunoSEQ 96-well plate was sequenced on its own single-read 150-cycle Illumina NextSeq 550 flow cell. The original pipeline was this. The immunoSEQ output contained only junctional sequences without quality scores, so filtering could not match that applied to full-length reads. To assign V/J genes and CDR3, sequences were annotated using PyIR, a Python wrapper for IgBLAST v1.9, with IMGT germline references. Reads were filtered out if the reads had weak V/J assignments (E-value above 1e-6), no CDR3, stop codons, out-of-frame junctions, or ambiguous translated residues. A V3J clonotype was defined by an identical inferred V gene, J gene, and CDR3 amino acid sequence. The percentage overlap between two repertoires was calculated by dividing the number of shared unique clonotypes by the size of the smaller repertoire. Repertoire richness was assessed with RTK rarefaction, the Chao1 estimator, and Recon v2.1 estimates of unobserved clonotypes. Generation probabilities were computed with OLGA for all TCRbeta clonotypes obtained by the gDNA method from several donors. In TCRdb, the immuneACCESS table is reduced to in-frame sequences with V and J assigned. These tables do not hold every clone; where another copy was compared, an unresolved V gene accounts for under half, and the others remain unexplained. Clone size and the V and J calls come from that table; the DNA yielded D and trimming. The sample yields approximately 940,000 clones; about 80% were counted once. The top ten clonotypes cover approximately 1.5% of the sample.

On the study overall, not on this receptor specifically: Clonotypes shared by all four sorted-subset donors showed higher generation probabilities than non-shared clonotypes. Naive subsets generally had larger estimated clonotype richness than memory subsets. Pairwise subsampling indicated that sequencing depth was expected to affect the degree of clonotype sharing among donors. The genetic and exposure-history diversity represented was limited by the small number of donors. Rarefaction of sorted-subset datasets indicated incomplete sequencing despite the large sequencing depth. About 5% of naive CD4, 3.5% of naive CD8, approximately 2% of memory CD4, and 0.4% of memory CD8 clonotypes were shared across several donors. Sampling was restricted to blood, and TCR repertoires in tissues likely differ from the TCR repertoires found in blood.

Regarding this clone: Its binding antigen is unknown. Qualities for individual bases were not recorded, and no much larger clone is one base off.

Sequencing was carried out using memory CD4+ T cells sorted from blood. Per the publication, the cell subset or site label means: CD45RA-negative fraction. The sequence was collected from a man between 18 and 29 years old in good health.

The CDR3 region has the sequence CASSFTQHGNQPQHF. In nucleotide form, the sequence is TGTGCCAGTAGTTTTACCCAGCATGGCAATCAGCCCCAGCATTTT. The rearrangement combines TRBV19 with TRBJ1-5, with no D gene named confidently. There are 15 amino acids in the CDR3, from cysteine to phenylalanine inclusive. Here the CDR3 DNA is all that survives: 45 bases in frame from base 1. V was cut back by 5 bases and J by 2 bases, leaving a gap of 13 bases between them. As encoded in the germline V gene (reference sequence), CDR1 is LNHDA while CDR2 is SQIVND.